This passage covers 32 T cell receptor beta chains from one sample sequenced in a study of beta chain features in type 1 diabetes. Isolated RNA was reverse transcribed in full, so expressed TCRB transcripts were sequenced. The protocol was immunoSEQ multiplex PCR, while the TCRdb copy is restricted to in-frame clones and leaves out a portion. The sample has approximately 250,000 clones, 7.5% to 10% seen once. The sequencing sample was made of naive CD4+ T cells from blood. The receptors were gathered from a woman aged 18-35 years in good health.

V gene TRBV6-5 combines with J gene TRBJ1-5, with 7 nucleotides matching TRBD1. V lost 6 bases, J lost 5 bases, and 4 bases stayed unmatched. The CDR3 is 13 residues long. The germline V gene has CDR1 MNHEY and CDR2 SVGAGI. CDR3 nucleotide sequence: TGTGCCAGCAGCCTAGACAGGGATCAGCCCCAGCATTTT. This gives the protein CASSLDRDQPQHF.

The chain employs TRBV7-9 and TRBJ1-2, with D perhaps matching TRBD1 (5 bases). The CDR3 totals 15 residues. V dropped 2 bases and J dropped 3 bases, with 13 bases sitting between them. Germline loops: CDR1 SEHNR, CDR2 FQNEAQ (reference sequence). CDR3 bases: TGTGCCAGCAGCTTAAATTGGCAGGGCCACTATGGCTACACCTTC. Its translation: CASSLNWQGHYGYTF.

The rearrangement links TRBV9 to TRBJ2-1; 8 bases fit TRBD2. J lost 4 bases, V lost 3 bases, and 6 bases had no gene match. Germline-derived CDR1 and CDR2 are SGDLS and YYNGEE. The CDR3 runs 15 residues. This CDR3 is CASSAGGRAYNEQFF. Here the CDR3 DNA reads TGTGCCAGCAGCGCGGGGGGGCGGGCGTACAATGAGCAGTTCTTC. The full variable domain, with the rest looked up from reference TRBV9 and TRBJ2-1, is DSGVTQTPKHLITATGQRVTLRCSPRSGDLSVYWYQQSLDQGLQFLIQYYNGEERAKGNILERFSAQQFPDLHSELNLSSLELGDSALYFCASSAGGRAYNEQFFGPGTRLTVL.

This clone has a handful of counts. The chain combines TRBV6-5 with TRBJ2-5; D unresolved. The germline gives CDR1 MNHEY, CDR2 SVGAGI. The CDR3 spans 15 residues. Trimming left V 0 bases short and J 2 bases short, with 10 bases between. The CDR3 region is CASSYSRLGQETQYF. CDR3 coding DNA: TGTGCCAGCAGTTACTCGAGACTTGGGCAAGAGACCCAGTACTTC.

The gene calls are TRBV7-3 and TRBJ2-4; 9 bases fit TRBD1. Trimming at V came to 6 bases and at J to 7 bases, leaving 7 bases not matched to a gene. This CDR3 has 14 amino acids. The germline V gene encodes CDR1 SGHTA and CDR2 FQGTGA. This chain's CDR3 is CASSTGGRGNIQYF. The DNA of the CDR3 is TGTGCCAGCAGTACAGGGGGCAGGGGGAACATTCAGTACTTC.

The J gene is TRBJ2-7, the V gene TRBV9, with D possibly matching TRBD2 (6 bases). This CDR3 spans 16 amino acids. Germline values: CDR1 SGDLS, CDR2 YYNGEE. Trimming pared 0 bases from V and 0 bases from J, leaving 13 bases between. The CDR3 is CASSVALLASSYEQYF. The CDR3 nucleotides read TGTGCCAGCAGCGTAGCTCTCCTAGCGAGCTCCTACGAGCAGTACTTC.

This clone has just a few counts. This chain connects TRBV7-2 to TRBJ2-1, with D possibly TRBD2 on 6 matching bases. Germline values: CDR1 SGHTA, CDR2 FQGNSA. Trimming left V 5 bases short and J 4 bases short, with 15 bases between. The CDR3 contains 15 residues. The CDR3 is CASSPPGTLYNEQFF. CDR3 in DNA: TGTGCCAGCAGCCCTCCAGGGACTCTGTACAATGAGCAGTTCTTC.

This clone was seen a few times. This same CDR3 is encoded by further DNA sequences in the sample. This sequence joins TRBV7-9 and TRBJ2-1, with 7 bases aligning to TRBD2. CDR3 length: 17 amino acids. From germline, CDR1 is SEHNR and CDR2 FQNEAQ (reference sequence). The trim removed 1 base at V and 1 base at J, leaving 7 bases unmatched. The CDR3: CASSLVLGGRSYNEQFF. CDR3 bases: TGTGCCAGCAGCTTAGTGTTAGGCGGGAGATCCTACAATGAGCAGTTCTTC.

This clone was detected a few times. This rearrangement joins TRBV5-1 to TRBJ2-7; 9 bases map to TRBD2. Trimming removed 0 bases from V and 0 bases from J; junction bases left unmatched: 7. Germline CDR1 SGHRS, CDR2 YFSETQ. The CDR3 runs 17 residues. CDR3 loop: CASSLVASGDVSYEQYF. The DNA of the CDR3 is TGCGCCAGCAGCTTGGTGGCTAGCGGGGATGTCTCCTACGAGCAGTACTTC.

V gene TRBV5-4 combines with J gene TRBJ2-5; 8 bases align to TRBD1. The CDR3 contains 14 residues. Germline V gene lookup returns CDR1 SGHNT and CDR2 YYREEE (reference sequence). With V trimmed by 4 bases and J by 2 bases, 4 bases remained unmatched. CDR3 nucleotide sequence: TGTGCCAGCAGCACCAGGACAGGGCAAGAGACCCAGTACTTC. This gives the protein CASSTRTGQETQYF.

This clone was detected only a few times. This CDR3 is CAWSEQGATEAFF. Here the CDR3 DNA reads TGTGCCTGGAGTGAACAGGGGGCGACTGAAGCTTTCTTT. The chain employs TRBV30 and TRBJ1-1; 9 nucleotides align to TRBD1. The CDR3 totals 13 residues. V dropped 1 base and J dropped 5; count of bases not matched to a gene: 2. Germline V gives CDR1 GTSNPN, CDR2 SVGIG (reference sequence).

Only a few counts were recorded for this clone. The rearrangement joins TRBV6-4 to TRBJ2-5, with D uncertain. This CDR3 comprises 13 residues. The V gene lost 7 bases and the J gene lost 5 bases, with 14 bases spanning the gap. Per the germline V gene, CDR1 is MRHNA and CDR2 is SNTAGT. CDR3 DNA: TGTGCCAGCACTCCTGGGCCTGTTGAGACCCAGTACTTC. It codes for CASTPGPVETQYF.

This clone occurred a few times. This chain uses TRBV5-1 with TRBJ2-3; TRBD2 matches 14 bases. The CDR3 consists of 14 residues. The V segment lost 3 bases and the J segment 6 bases; nucleotides outside the gene matches: 0. Germline V gene data show CDR1 as SGHRS and CDR2 as YFSETQ. This chain's CDR3 is CASSWTSGRDTQYF. The CDR3 DNA reads as TGCGCCAGCAGCTGGACTAGCGGGAGGGATACGCAGTATTTT.

There are a few counts of this clone. The rearrangement uses TRBV7-2 and TRBJ2-2; D unclear. From germline, CDR1 is SGHTA and CDR2 FQGNSA. The CDR3 runs to 11 residues. Trimming removed 3 bases from V and 9 bases from J, with 5 bases in between. The CDR3 is CASSLEWELFF. CDR3 coding DNA: TGTGCCAGCAGCTTGGAGTGGGAGCTGTTTTTT.

The sample holds a few counts of this clone. V gene TRBV15 combines with J gene TRBJ1-4, with D perhaps TRBD1 (6 bases). V was pared by 5 bases and J by 8 bases, with 18 bases between. CDR1 LNHNV and CDR2 YYDKDF come from the germline V gene (reference sequence). CDR3 size: 15 residues. CDR3 sequence (DNA): TGTGCCACCAGCCTTCAGGGAGGGGGAGGCGAAAAACTGTTTTTT. Its translation: CATSLQGGGGEKLFF.

This clone was seen a few times. V usage is TRBV5-1 and J usage is TRBJ2-2, with unresolved D. Germline CDR1 is SGHRS and CDR2 is YFSETQ. The CDR3 extends over 15 amino acids. Trimming took off 0 bases at V and 1 base at J, with 7 bases between the two ends. The CDR3 DNA reads as TGCGCCAGCAGCTTGGGGCACATGAACACCGGGGAGCTGTTTTTT. Its protein is CASSLGHMNTGELFF.

A few counts support this clone. The chain has TRBV6-1 and TRBJ1-2, with TRBD1 identical over 10 bases. V gave up 4 bases and J gave up 4 bases; unmatched junction bases: 12. The CDR3 loop spans 17 amino acids. Germline-derived CDR1 and CDR2 are MNHNS and SASEGT. Here the CDR3 DNA reads TGTGCCAGCAGTGGGGTATATGGCGGACAGGGGGTCTATGGCTACACCTTC. Residues: CASSGVYGGQGVYGYTF.

This clone was seen a handful of times. CDR3 residues: CASRAKGQFSLNEKLFF. CDR3 bases: TGTGCCAGCAGGGCCAAGGGACAGTTTTCCCTAAATGAAAAACTGTTTTTT. The genes are TRBV5-8 and TRBJ1-4, with 7 bases identical to TRBD1. CDR3 length: 17 amino acids. CDR1 SGHTS and CDR2 YDEGEE come from the germline V gene. V was clipped by 5 bases and J by 5 bases; unmatched bases: 15.

The table lists this clone with a few counts. The chain links TRBV2 to TRBJ2-7; 7 nucleotides agree with TRBD2. Looked up from germline, CDR1 is SNHLY and CDR2 is FYNNEI. Losses at the gene ends were 7 bases for V and 1 base for J; bases not matched to a gene: 4. There are 13 residues in the CDR3. The CDR3 DNA sequence: TGTGCCAGCAATGGACTAGATTCCTACGAGCAGTACTTC. It codes for CASNGLDSYEQYF.

This clone has only a few counts. The V and J genes are TRBV5-4 and TRBJ2-7, with no clear D. Germline lookup yields CDR1 SGHNT and CDR2 YYREEE (reference sequence). V was cut by 1 base and J by 2 bases, with 10 bases left in between. This CDR3 contains 14 residues. CDR3 in amino acids: CASSLRRQPYEQYF. The CDR3 DNA sequence: TGTGCCAGCAGCTTGCGGCGGCAGCCCTACGAGCAGTACTTC.

This clone was seen only a few times. The rearrangement uses TRBV5-1 and TRBJ2-5; 8 bases line up with TRBD1. V lost 6 bases to trimming and J lost 5 bases; unmatched junction nucleotides: 15. Germline V lookup: CDR1 SGHRS, CDR2 YFSETQ. CDR3 length equals 16 residues. The CDR3 loop reads CASTPSEAGGWETQYF. The CDR3 nucleotides read TGCGCCAGCACCCCCAGCGAGGCAGGGGGCTGGGAGACCCAGTACTTC.

This clone appeared many times. V gene TRBV19 combines with J gene TRBJ2-5; D not certain. The germline V gene encodes CDR1 LNHDA and CDR2 SQIVND (reference sequence). The germline V and J ends were trimmed by 3 bases and 5 bases, with 4 bases remaining between them. CDR3 length: 11 amino acids. DNA for the CDR3: TGTGCCAGTAGTATGAGTGAGACCCAGTACTTC. Translation: CASSMSETQYF.

This clone was observed a few times. The chain has TRBV30 and TRBJ2-3, with D perhaps matching TRBD1 (7 bases). Germline V lookup: CDR1 GTSNPN, CDR2 SVGIG (reference sequence). The CDR3 is made up of 19 amino acids. V shed 2 bases and J shed 0 bases, with 24 bases lying between them. The CDR3 protein is CAWSRVGGQRFSSTDTQYF. Here the CDR3 DNA reads TGTGCCTGGAGTCGAGTGGGGGGACAGAGATTTTCTAGCACAGATACGCAGTATTTT.

This clone was found a few times. The V call is TRBV9, the J call TRBJ1-6; the match to TRBD1 covers 7 bases. CDR1 SGDLS and CDR2 YYNGEE come from the germline V gene. CDR3 size: 15 residues. The ends lost 4 bases at V and 5 bases at J; junction bases unmatched: 6. Here the CDR3 DNA reads TGTGCCAGCAGCTTTCGGGACAGCGATAATTCACCCCTCCACTTT. Translation gives CASSFRDSDNSPLHF.

Only a few counts were recorded for this clone. The V call is TRBV5-1, the J call TRBJ1-1; D ambiguous. Germline V CDR1 and CDR2: SGHRS, YFSETQ. The CDR3 consists of 15 residues. V lost 0 bases, J lost 0 bases, and 9 bases lay in between. The CDR3 sequence is CASSLGVAMNTEAFF. The DNA of the CDR3 is TGCGCCAGCAGCTTGGGTGTAGCTATGAACACTGAAGCTTTCTTT.

This clone was seen a handful of times. The chain recombines TRBV5-1 with TRBJ2-7; D gene uncertain. The CDR3 loop spans 13 amino acids. Germline assignment: CDR1 SGHRS and CDR2 YFSETQ. V shed 1 base and J shed 2 bases, with 7 bases lying between them. The DNA of the CDR3 is TGCGCCAGCAGCTTGCCGGGTCCCTACGAGCAGTACTTC. Amino acid sequence: CASSLPGPYEQYF. The full variable domain, completed using reference TRBV5-1 and TRBJ2-7, is KAGVTQTPRYLIKTRGQQVTLSCSPISGHRSVSWYQQTPGQGLQFLFEYFSETQRNKGNFPGRFSGRQFSNSRSEMNVSTLELGDSALYLCASSLPGPYEQYFGPGTRLTVT.

There are a few counts of this clone. This chain links TRBV5-4 with TRBJ1-2, with TRBD1 identical over 7 bases. Per the germline V gene, CDR1 is SGHNT and CDR2 is YYREEE (reference sequence). This CDR3 comprises 16 residues. Unmatched junction bases numbered 16, after V lost 4 bases and J lost 7 bases. The CDR3 sequence: CASSPRDTGAKGGYTF. As DNA, the CDR3 is TGTGCCAGCAGCCCGAGGGACACAGGGGCCAAGGGTGGCTACACCTTC.

The rearrangement links TRBV6-1 to TRBJ1-1; possible D gene TRBD1, 6 bases. The ends were cut back, 6 bases at V and 2 bases at J, with 16 bases in the middle. CDR3 length equals 15 residues. Germline V gene sequence: CDR1 MNHNS, CDR2 SASEGT. CDR3 nucleotides: TGTGCCAGCAGCGACCCGGGGGGGGCTAACACTGAAGCTTTCTTT. This sequence encodes CASSDPGGANTEAFF.

This clone appeared a few times. The rearrangement joins TRBV5-1 to TRBJ1-1; D may be TRBD1 (6 bases). Germline lookup yields CDR1 SGHRS and CDR2 YFSETQ. There are 16 residues in the CDR3. V shed 4 bases and J shed 1 base, with 17 bases lying between them. CDR3 DNA: TGCGCCAGCAGCATCTCGCGGACAGTTTCGAACACTGAAGCTTTCTTT. Translating it yields CASSISRTVSNTEAFF.

A few counts support this clone. The chain is built from TRBV5-1 and TRBJ2-7, with D maybe TRBD1 (5 bases). CDR1 and CDR2 from the germline V gene are SGHRS and YFSETQ. V lost 4 bases and J lost 0, with 14 bases in between. The CDR3 is 15 amino acids. CDR3 nucleotides: TGCGCCAGCAGCCCGGCTGCAGGGTCCTCCTACGAGCAGTACTTC. Translating it yields CASSPAAGSSYEQYF.

This clone has just a few counts. The rearrangement joins TRBV29-1 to TRBJ2-1; 16 bases map to TRBD2. V dropped 5 bases and J dropped 4; count of bases not matched to a gene: 5. The CDR3 has 16 residues. The germline gives CDR1 SQVTM, CDR2 ANQGSEA. CDR3 loop: CSVKGLAGGPYNEQFF. CDR3 nucleotides: TGCAGCGTTAAGGGACTAGCGGGAGGGCCTTACAATGAGCAGTTCTTC.

The genes are TRBV30 and TRBJ2-3, with no clear D. The CDR3 covers 11 residues. Trimming removed 3 bases at V and 6 bases at J, with 7 bases between. In germline, CDR1 is GTSNPN, CDR2 SVGIG (reference sequence). The CDR3 spells CAWRSGDTQYF. Here the CDR3 DNA reads TGTGCCTGGAGATCCGGGGATACGCAGTATTTT.